The 20 T cell receptor beta chains given below trace back to one sample, sequenced in a study of CD8 T cells in ankylosing spondylitis (dated by TCRdb to about 2017). The protocol used for the library was 5' RACE. Reads for this sample came from an Illumina HiSeq 2500. The public reads were reprocessed in TCRdb via fastp at Q25 and MiXCR, keeping in-frame beta chains. Rows are unified per CDR3 protein, each entry keeping the most common DNA and genes. This sample holds about 540,000 distinct CDR3 sequences; more than 9.5% were observed only once. Almost 7% of the sample goes to the ten largest clones. These receptors have no identified antigens. What the research found in general, with its limitations: Blood from ankylosing spondylitis patients appeared to be characterized by a TCR beta motif composed of 7 to 9 highly homologous amino acid variants.

The sample taken for sequencing was blood, either unsorted or a sorted T cell fraction (not recorded which). Receptors originate from a male donor with ankylosing spondylitis.

The CDR3 nucleotides read TGCAGCGCCGCGGGACAGGAGTACCACAATGAGCAGTTCTTC. This translates into CSAAGQEYHNEQFF. V usage is TRBV29-1 and J usage is TRBJ2-1, with 8 bases fitting TRBD1. Per germline, CDR1 SQVTM and CDR2 ANQGSEA. J was trimmed by 5 bases and V by 7 bases; bases with no gene match: 10. CDR3 size: 14 residues.

This clonotype showed up just a few times. The gene calls are TRBV7-9 and TRBJ1-3, with TRBD1 as a possible D gene (6 bases). The germline CDR1 and CDR2 sequences are SEHNR and FQNEAQ (reference sequence). Trimming shortened V by 5 bases and J by 0 bases, and 14 bases separated the two germline ends. This CDR3 region has 16 residues. CDR3: CASSPRGLNSGNTIYF. The CDR3 DNA sequence: TGTGCCAGCAGCCCCAGGGGACTTAACTCTGGAAACACCATATATTTT.

This chain links TRBV7-2 with TRBJ2-7, with 9 bases lining up with TRBD2. The germline V gene has CDR1 SGHTA and CDR2 FQGNSA. V dropped 0 bases and J dropped 1; count of bases not matched to a gene: 4. The length of the CDR3 is 16 residues. The CDR3 DNA sequence: TGTGCCAGCAGCTTAGCTTCGACTAGCGGATCCTACGAGCAGTACTTC. This translates into CASSLASTSGSYEQYF.

This clonotype was counted only a few times. The CDR3 DNA sequence: TGTGCCAGCAGCTCTCACAATAATGAGCAGTTCTTC. Its translation is CASSSHNNEQFF. The chain employs TRBV7-9 and TRBJ2-1; D is uncertain. Trimming shortened V by 4 bases and J by 7 bases, and 8 bases separated the two germline ends. Germline V gives CDR1 SEHNR, CDR2 FQNEAQ (reference sequence). The CDR3 extends over 12 amino acids.

This clonotype appeared many times. The gene calls are TRBV20-1 and TRBJ2-7, with 7 nucleotides matching TRBD2. Germline lookup yields CDR1 DFQATT and CDR2 SNEGSKA (reference sequence). This CDR3 comprises 12 residues. V lost 6 bases and J lost 2; bases outside the gene matches: 4. CDR3 DNA sequence: TGCAGTGCGAGCGGGGCCACCTACGAGCAGTACTTC. This codes for CSASGATYEQYF.

This clonotype was detected only a few times. The gene calls are TRBV5-1 and TRBJ2-7, with TRBD1 as a possible D gene (6 bases). The length of the CDR3 is 18 residues. V was pared by 1 base and J by 3 bases, with 23 bases between. Germline V gene sequence: CDR1 SGHRS, CDR2 YFSETQ. For the CDR3, the DNA is TGCGCCAGCAGCTTGAAATCCCACAGGGAAGAAATAAGCTACGAGCAGTACGTC. The encoded protein is CASSLKSHREEISYEQYV.

In this sample, this clonotype turned up a few times. This chain links TRBV20-1 with TRBJ1-1, with D possibly being TRBD1 (6 bases). The CDR3 is made up of 17 amino acids. From germline, CDR1 is DFQATT and CDR2 SNEGSKA (reference sequence). Trimming took 6 bases from V and 4 from J, leaving 27 bases between them. CDR3 DNA sequence: TGCAGTGCGCCTAGACAGGACAAGGCACCGTTGGGCACTGAAGCTTTCTTT. This gives the protein CSAPRQDKAPLGTEAFF.

This clonotype was seen at least ten times. The rearrangement links TRBV5-1 to TRBJ2-1, with D hard to call. This CDR3 is 17 amino acids long. V lost 4 bases and J lost 0, with 17 bases in between. Germline CDR1 is SGHRS and CDR2 is YFSETQ. As DNA, the CDR3 is TGCGCCAGCAGCCTACTTTCGACGGTGAGCTCCTACAATGAGCAGTTCTTC. Its protein is CASSLLSTVSSYNEQFF.

This clonotype was observed a few times. The V gene is TRBV12-3 or TRBV12-4, the J gene TRBJ2-7; tentative D call: TRBD2 (6 bases). CDR3 length: 14 amino acids. V shed 3 bases and J shed 3 bases, with 12 bases lying between them. CDR3 protein: CASSFGSGFYEQYF. The CDR3, as DNA: TGTGCCAGCAGTTTTGGTAGCGGCTTCTACGAGCAGTACTTC.

This clonotype was seen a handful of times. The V gene is TRBV7-8, the J gene TRBJ2-1; possible D gene TRBD2, 5 bases. CDR3 length equals 17 residues. The germline CDR1 and CDR2 sequences are SGHVS and FQNEAQ. Deletions cut 5 bases from V and 6 bases from J, with 23 bases between. CDR3 residues: CASSTNRAVKVGNEQFF. The CDR3 region has the DNA TGTGCCAGCAGCACCAATCGAGCGGTGAAGGTCGGCAATGAGCAGTTCTTC.

This clonotype was seen ten or more times. CDR3 sequence reads: CASSPTSGRTGELFF. The CDR3, as DNA: TGTGCCAGCAGCCCTACTAGCGGGAGAACCGGGGAGCTGTTTTTT. The chain joins TRBV12-3 or TRBV12-4 to TRBJ2-2; 11 bases map to TRBD2. After removal of 6 bases from V and 5 bases from J, the junction contained 5 bases not matched to a gene. This CDR3 region has 15 residues.

The CDR3 spells CASSFSNPPGQLAAPNEQFF. Written as DNA, the CDR3 is TGTGCCAGCAGTTTTTCCAATCCTCCCGGTCAACTAGCGGCGCCCAATGAGCAGTTCTTC. The V and J genes are TRBV12-3 or TRBV12-4 and TRBJ2-1; TRBD2 matches at 8 bases. J was trimmed by 6 bases and V by 3 bases; bases with no gene match: 22. This CDR3 is built from 20 residues.

This clonotype was counted many times. V usage is TRBV2 and J usage is TRBJ2-7; no definite D call. V gave up 4 bases and J gave up 0 bases, with 4 bases separating them. The CDR3 totals 12 residues. CDR1 SNHLY and CDR2 FYNNEI come from the germline V gene. CDR3 in DNA: TGTGCCAGCAGTGGTCTCTCCTACGAGCAGTACGTC. Its translation is CASSGLSYEQYV.

The chain is built from TRBV6-5 and TRBJ2-7, with TRBD2 as a possible D gene (6 bases). The germline V gene encodes CDR1 MNHEY and CDR2 SVGAGI. Trimming removed 8 bases at V and 1 base at J, with 12 bases between. CDR3 length: 13 amino acids. Written as DNA, the CDR3 is TGTGCCAGCGGTTTTGGGGGGTCCTACGAGCAGTACGTC. It is translated as CASGFGGSYEQYV.

This clonotype was found a few times. The genes are TRBV12-3 or TRBV12-4 and TRBJ2-1, with D possibly called TRBD1 or TRBD2 (5 bases each). The CDR3 is 16 residues long. Trimming took off 7 bases at V and 5 bases at J, with 21 bases between the two ends. The CDR3 sequence: CASTPFSRGRHNEQFF. The CDR3 DNA follows: TGTGCCAGCACTCCCTTTTCCCGGGGACGGCACAATGAGCAGTTCTTC.

The chain combines TRBV3-1 with TRBJ2-1, with a weak D call TRBD2 (5 bases). Germline CDR1 and CDR2: LGHDT and YNNKEL (reference sequence). The CDR3 is 14 residues long. V gave up 4 bases and J gave up 6 bases, with 13 bases separating them. This CDR3 reads CASSRSSASNEQFF. As DNA, the CDR3 is TGTGCCAGCAGCCGGAGTAGCGCAAGCAATGAGCAGTTCTTC.

This chain connects TRBV5-1 to TRBJ2-1; D unresolved. CDR3 length: 17 amino acids. Trimming removed 0 bases at V and 10 bases at J, with 23 bases between. CDR1 is SGHRS, CDR2 YFSETQ, per germline. For the CDR3, the DNA is TGCGCCAGCAGCTTGGACCCAACGTCTCCCACCGCTGCCGAGCAGTTCTTC. This codes for CASSLDPTSPTAAEQFF.

DNA of the CDR3: TGTGCCAGCTCACCAAACCTACGAACTAGCGTCGGGGAGCTGTTTTTT. Translated, it gives CASSPNLRTSVGELFF. This rearrangement joins TRBV18 to TRBJ2-2; TRBD2 matches at 7 bases. J was trimmed by 7 bases and V by 2 bases; bases with no gene match: 10. The CDR3 runs 16 residues. Germline V gene sequence: CDR1 KGHSH, CDR2 LQKENI.

This clonotype was counted between two and nine times. This CDR3 is CASSPWGGTYGYTF. DNA of the CDR3: TGTGCCAGCAGCCCTTGGGGGGGGACCTATGGCTACACCTTC. The J gene is TRBJ1-2, the V gene TRBV7-9, with D possibly being TRBD1 (5 bases). CDR1 and CDR2 (germline): SEHNR, FQNEAQ (reference sequence). This CDR3 region has 14 residues. V lost 5 bases and J 4 bases, leaving 14 bases between the germline ends. The full variable domain, rest sourced from reference TRBV7-9 and TRBJ1-2, is DTGVSQNPRHKITKRGQNVTFRCDPISEHNRLYWYRQTLGQGPEFLTYFQNEAQLEKSRLLSDRFSAERPKGSFSTLEIQRTEQGDSAMYLCASSPWGGTYGYTFGSGTRLTVV.

This clonotype came up a few times. The genes are TRBV29-1 and TRBJ1-1; 9 bases are shared with TRBD1. V trimming: 6 bases; J trimming: 2 bases; junction bases outside the gene matches: 7. The CDR3 loop spans 14 amino acids. Germline CDR1 SQVTM, CDR2 ANQGSEA. The CDR3 region has the DNA TGCAGCGTAGACAGGGGGAGTGCTAACACTGAAGCTTTCTTT. This translates into CSVDRGSANTEAFF.